The rows below give T cell receptor beta chains drawn from one sample of a study of T cells in Graves' hyperthyroidism and ophthalmopathy. From the multiplex PCR reads, TCRdb called clonotypes with MiXCR, one entry per CDR3 protein. The repertoire holds around 420,000 distinct CDR3 sequences, with roughly 15% as singletons. Sequencing was performed on blood. These receptors all come from a woman between 18 and 29 years old with Graves' hyperthyroidism. The CDR3 runs from the conserved cysteine through the conserved F or W.

>TRBV28|TRBJ1-5
CASSLLGGSAKQPQHF
>TRBV5-6|TRBJ1-2
CASSLDRGHGYTF
>TRBV27|TRBJ2-7
CASSMQGAGEQYF
>TRBV20-1|TRBJ1-6
CSAYDRRPNSPLHF
>TRBV20-1|TRBJ1-1
CSARDEGTEAFF
>TRBV20-1|TRBJ2-2
CSASRPRGELFF
>TRBV12-3/TRBV12-4|TRBJ2-3
CASREGQTGTQYF
>TRBV24-1|TRBJ2-2
CATSDRTGSNTGELFF
>TRBV28|TRBJ1-1
CASSSGQGNSEAFF
>TRBV27|TRBJ2-5
CASSPSPGAWETQYF
>TRBV28|TRBJ1-2
CASRGGDRAPYGYTF
>TRBV29-1|TRBJ1-1
CSVRTGNTEAFF
>TRBV2|TRBJ1-1
CACGVVSPWGTEAFF
>TRBV7-9|TRBJ1-1
CASSLSPSDRGAEAFF
>TRBV20-1|TRBJ1-6
CSARGQDNSPLHF
>TRBV7-2|TRBJ2-1
CASSPPGLQGNEQFF
>TRBV7-8|TRBJ2-5
CASSLVRGRVETQYF
>TRBV7-9|TRBJ2-2
CASSLFPDPRTSGNGELFF
>TRBV5-1|TRBJ2-5
CASSLEAGELQETQYF
>TRBV5-6|TRBJ1-3
CASSLGTGGGDTIYF
>TRBV4-1|TRBJ2-7
CASSLGSGRTYEQYF
>TRBV10-1|TRBJ2-3
CASSDIRLAGGTDTQYF
>TRBV12-3/TRBV12-4|TRBJ2-5
CASSFFASAQETQYF
>TRBV20-1|TRBJ2-3
CSVKAGVSDTQYF
>TRBV5-1|TRBJ2-1
CASSLLAGEWFNEQFF